Listed below are T cell receptor beta chains from one sample, sequenced in a study of blood T cell repertoires in COVID-19. Generated by immunoSEQ multiplex PCR, the TCRdb table keeps only in-frame clones and is missing some. Counted here are some 290,000 clones, approximately 87% occurring once; the ten biggest clones make up 3.5% to 5.5%. The source material was peripheral blood. The receptors originated from a man aged 55 to 70 who had recovered from COVID-19. CDR3s leave out the opening cysteine and the closing phenylalanine or tryptophan. Fields, in order: clone size, V gene, CDR3 protein. The size field is filled for only some rows; it gives once, few, many or a size class.

size: -; V: TRBV5-6; CDR3: ASSLGTRPLNEQF
size: -; V: TRBV21-1; CDR3: ARPSVTGYEQY
size: few; V: TRBV14; CDR3: ASSQVTNSAGELF
size: -; V: TRBV5-1; CDR3: ASSLSEATYNEQF
size: -; V: TRBV19; CDR3: ASSIFAGLTQNYGYT
size: -; V: TRBV5-8; CDR3: ASSTGQSTDTQY
size: few; V: TRBV5-1; CDR3: ASSSLGLAGNNEQF
size: -; V: TRBV4-1; CDR3: ASSQDLGGFPGYT
size: once; V: TRBV11-3; CDR3: ASSLEGTPHNEQF
size: -; V: TRBV3-1/TRBV3-2; CDR3: ASSQRLEGEQY
size: once; V: TRBV30; CDR3: AWSVRAGETQY
size: -; V: TRBV6-4; CDR3: ASSDSRRGNTEAF
size: -; V: TRBV28; CDR3: ASRGLWNEAF
size: -; V: TRBV27; CDR3: ASSLQGLITEAF
size: -; V: TRBV11-1; CDR3: ASSKPPGQGNEQF
size: -; V: TRBV7-9; CDR3: ASSLSGQRYEQY
size: -; V: TRBV28; CDR3: ASSFGGSGNSPLH
size: once; V: TRBV5-1; CDR3: ASSSLREGVTEQF
size: -; V: TRBV19; CDR3: ASRPALRLAKNIQY
size: -; V: TRBV15; CDR3: ATSRGASGSNEQF
size: -; V: TRBV6-5; CDR3: ASSRQGQGNQPQH